The present TCR beta chain was sequenced within a study of identical twins. The study's findings and limits: Abundant beta clonotypes from cord blood had fewer insertions, unlike memory repertoires, which showed none. The authors noted that invariant MAIT and iNKT cells could partly confound zero-insertion analyses.

Template switching added a universal primer site, and cDNA bore unique molecular identifiers. One entry per CDR3 protein, called by TCRdb with MiXCR from the 5' RACE reads. The sample yields 550,000 to 800,000 distinct CDR3 sequences, around 7.5% seen once. With regard to this clonotype: Its antigen is unidentified.

The CDR3 covers 16 residues. The V and J ends lost 4 bases and 4 bases respectively, with 19 bases between them. Germline V gene sequence: CDR1 LNHDA, CDR2 SQIVND (reference sequence). No donor was unhealthy or non-Caucasian. This sample also belongs to another study, concerning yellow fever vaccine responses in identical twins.

This chain uses TRBV19 with TRBJ1-1; a possible D gene is TRBD1 (5 bases). What was sequenced was PBMCs. The sequence was collected from a woman aged 18-35 years in good health. CDR3 in DNA: TGTGCCAGTAGTACCCCTCGCGGGCGGAGGGGCACTGAAGCTTTCTTT. Residues: CASSTPRGRRGTEAFF.